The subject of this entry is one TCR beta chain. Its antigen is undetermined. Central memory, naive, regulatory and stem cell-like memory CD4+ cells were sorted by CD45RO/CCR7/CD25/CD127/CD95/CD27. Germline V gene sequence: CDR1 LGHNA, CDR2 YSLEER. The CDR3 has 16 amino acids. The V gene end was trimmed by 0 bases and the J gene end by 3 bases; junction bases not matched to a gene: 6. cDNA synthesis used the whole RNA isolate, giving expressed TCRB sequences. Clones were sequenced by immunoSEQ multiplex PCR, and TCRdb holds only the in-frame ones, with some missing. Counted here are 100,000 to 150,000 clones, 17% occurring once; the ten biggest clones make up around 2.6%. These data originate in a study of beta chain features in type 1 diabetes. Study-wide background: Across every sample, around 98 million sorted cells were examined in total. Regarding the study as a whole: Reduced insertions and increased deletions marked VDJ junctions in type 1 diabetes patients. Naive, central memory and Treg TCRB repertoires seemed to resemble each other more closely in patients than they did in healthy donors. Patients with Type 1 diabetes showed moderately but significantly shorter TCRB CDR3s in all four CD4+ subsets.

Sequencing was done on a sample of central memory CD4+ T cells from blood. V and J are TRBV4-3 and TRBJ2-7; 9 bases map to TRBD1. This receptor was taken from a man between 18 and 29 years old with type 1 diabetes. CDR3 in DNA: TGCGCCAGCAGCCAAGATCAGGCGGGACAGGGCTACGAGCAGTACTTC. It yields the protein CASSQDQAGQGYEQYF.